Below, 27 T cell receptor beta chains from the same sample are listed, as sequenced in a study of CD8+CD57+ T cells in acquired aplastic anemia. Investigators profiled TCR beta VDJ and CDR3 from genomic DNA template. TCRdb fed the reads into MiXCR, producing one record per CDR3 protein. The sample lists some 200,000 distinct CDR3 sequences, approximately 60% occurring once. Only patients with CD8+CD57+ cell expansion on flow cytometry were chosen for sequencing. Sequenced material: sorted CD4+, CD8+, or CD8+CD57+ T cells (not recorded which) from PBMCs. Receptors originate from a human donor with aplastic anemia.

This chain links TRBV7-8 with TRBJ2-1; 10 positions match TRBD2. The junction had 12 bases not matched to a gene; V was cut back by 5 bases and J by 8 bases. The CDR3 is 16 residues long. Per the germline V gene, CDR1 is SGHVS and CDR2 is FQNEAQ. The CDR3 is CASSTLQRGGLDEQFF. The DNA of the CDR3 is TGTGCCAGCAGCACCTTGCAGCGGGGGGGCCTCGATGAGCAGTTCTTC.

The V gene is TRBV5-4, the J gene TRBJ1-2; D is uncertain. Between the trimmed V and J ends, which lost 4 bases and 0 bases, there was a span of 13 bases. This CDR3 has 15 residues. Germline V gene sequence: CDR1 SGHNT, CDR2 YYREEE (reference sequence). The CDR3 DNA reads as TGTGCCAGCAGCCCCGAGATGGGGACTAACTATGGCTACACCTTC. Protein sequence: CASSPEMGTNYGYTF.

The chain recombines TRBV20-1 with TRBJ2-1; TRBD1 is a possible D gene (5 bases). V was pared by 0 bases and J by 9 bases, with 9 bases between. Germline V CDR1 and CDR2: DFQATT, SNEGSKA (reference sequence). This CDR3 spans 12 amino acids. As DNA, the CDR3 is TGCAGTGCTAGAGATCAGGGTCTTGAGCAGTTCTTC. Its protein product is CSARDQGLEQFF.

This clonotype was seen a few times. The genes are TRBV15 and TRBJ2-6; either TRBD1 or TRBD2 may fit D (5 bases each). The CDR3 has 17 amino acids. V lost 1 base and J 3 bases, leaving 13 bases between the germline ends. Looked up from germline, CDR1 is LNHNV and CDR2 is YYDKDF (reference sequence). The CDR3 DNA reads TGTGCCACCAGCAGAGTTGGAGCAGGGAGTGGGGCCAACGTCCTGACTTTC. Translated: CATSRVGAGSGANVLTF.

In nucleotides, the CDR3 is TGCAGTGCTCAGGGGCCCAGCGCCGATACGCAGTATTTT. It encodes CSAQGPSADTQYF. The chain recombines TRBV20-1 with TRBJ2-3, with a possible D match to TRBD1 (6 bases). CDR1 and CDR2 from the germline V gene are DFQATT and SNEGSKA (reference sequence). V shed 5 bases and J shed 6 bases, with 15 bases lying between them. This CDR3 spans 13 amino acids.

The chain carries TRBV15 and TRBJ2-3, with 8 bases identical to TRBD2. Germline loops: CDR1 LNHNV, CDR2 YYDKDF (reference sequence). The CDR3 is 15 residues long. After removal of 5 bases from V and 4 bases from J, the junction contained 8 bases not matched to a gene. CDR3 in DNA: TGTGCCACCAGCCTCGGGGGGGGTTCATCAGATACGCAGTATTTT. This encodes CATSLGGGSSDTQYF.

V and J are TRBV5-1 and TRBJ2-1; 10 nucleotides agree with TRBD2. After removal of 0 bases from V and 6 bases from J, the junction contained 6 bases not matched to a gene. This CDR3 spans 16 amino acids. Germline CDR1 SGHRS, CDR2 YFSETQ. CDR3 sequence reads: CASSLDRGLASNEQFF. The CDR3 nucleotides are TGCGCCAGCAGCTTGGACCGGGGACTAGCGAGCAATGAGCAGTTCTTC.

This rearrangement joins TRBV12-5 to TRBJ2-3; D unclear. Germline values: CDR1 LGHNT, CDR2 FRNRAP. V was trimmed by 3 bases and J by 4 bases, leaving 17 bases between them. The CDR3 totals 16 residues. The CDR3 loop is CASGFPFVGRADTQYF. The CDR3 nucleotides are TGTGCTAGTGGTTTTCCCTTTGTGGGTCGCGCAGATACGCAGTATTTT.

V usage is TRBV10-3 and J usage is TRBJ2-7, with D possibly called TRBD1 or TRBD2 (5 bases each). Germline CDR1 and CDR2: ENHRY and SYGVKD. The germline V and J ends were trimmed by 3 bases and 2 bases, with 8 bases remaining between them. The CDR3 consists of 13 residues. The CDR3 spells CAISDWGTYEQYF. The CDR3 DNA sequence: TGTGCCATCAGTGATTGGGGGACCTACGAGCAGTACTTC.

V usage is TRBV7-9 and J usage is TRBJ2-5; D unresolved. Germline V lookup: CDR1 SEHNR, CDR2 FQNEAQ (reference sequence). The V and J ends lost 1 base and 6 bases respectively, with 15 bases between them. The CDR3 consists of 15 residues. The CDR3: CASSLGGSWLKTQYF. The CDR3 bases are TGTGCCAGCAGCTTAGGAGGTTCTTGGTTGAAGACCCAGTACTTC.

The chain combines TRBV19 with TRBJ1-2; tentatively, D is TRBD1 (6 bases). The V and J ends lost 5 bases and 0 bases respectively, with 13 bases between them. Germline V gene sequence: CDR1 LNHDA, CDR2 SQIVND (reference sequence). The CDR3 spans 15 residues. As DNA, the CDR3 is TGTGCCAGTAGTTCGGACAGCCGAGCTAACTATGGCTACACCTTC. This encodes CASSSDSRANYGYTF.

A few counts support this clonotype. The DNA of the CDR3 is TGTGCCACCAGTGATTTGCGAGACGGGGGGGGAGATACGCAGTATTTT. It specifies CATSDLRDGGGDTQYF. This sequence joins TRBV24-1 and TRBJ2-3, with TRBD2 matching 8 bases. The CDR3 is made up of 16 amino acids. Germline V gene lookup returns CDR1 KGHDR and CDR2 SFDVKD. J gave up 5 bases and V 0 bases, and 6 bases lay outside the gene matches.

This rearrangement joins TRBV5-6 to TRBJ1-3, with 7 bases aligning to TRBD1. This CDR3 is built from 14 residues. The germline CDR1 and CDR2 sequences are SGHDT and YYEEEE. Unmatched junction bases numbered 3, after V lost 2 bases and J lost 4 bases. The CDR3 loop is CASSLQGQGNTIYF. The CDR3 region has the DNA TGTGCCAGCAGCTTACAGGGGCAGGGAAACACCATATATTTT.

The gene calls are TRBV10-3 and TRBJ1-4; no firm D call. The CDR3 runs to 15 residues. Germline V CDR1 and CDR2: ENHRY, SYGVKD. With 3 bases removed from V and 5 bases from J, the gap between germline ends came to 13 bases. The CDR3 DNA reads TGTGCCATCAGTGACGGGCCGGCTAAAAATGAAAAACTGTTTTTT. Translation gives CAISDGPAKNEKLFF.

The CDR3, as DNA: TGTGCCACCGGGGCAGGGACCTACGAGCAGTACTTC. Translated: CATGAGTYEQYF. This chain joins TRBV15 and TRBJ2-7; tentative D call: TRBD1 (5 bases). Trimming removed 8 bases at V and 2 bases at J, with 10 bases between. CDR1 is LNHNV, CDR2 YYDKDF, per germline (reference sequence). This CDR3 is 12 amino acids long.

This clonotype appeared a few times. The V call is TRBV24-1, the J call TRBJ1-2, with TRBD1 matching over 7 bases. V shed 3 bases and J 5 bases; nucleotides not matched to a gene: 5. Germline CDR1 KGHDR, CDR2 SFDVKD. This CDR3 has 14 amino acids. The CDR3 DNA reads TGTGCCACCAGTGATCCGCTGACAGGGTATGGCTACACCTTC. It specifies CATSDPLTGYGYTF.

This chain joins TRBV5-5 and TRBJ2-1, with D uncertain. The CDR3 contains 11 residues. Between the trimmed V and J ends, which lost 4 bases and 7 bases, there was a span of 6 bases. Germline V gives CDR1 SGHKS, CDR2 YYEKEE (reference sequence). This CDR3 reads CASSPRNEQFF. In nucleotides, the CDR3 is TGTGCCAGCAGCCCACGAAATGAGCAGTTCTTC.

This clonotype was recorded once. V is TRBV19 and J is TRBJ2-1; D gene unclear. Germline V CDR1 and CDR2: LNHDA, SQIVND (reference sequence). V was cut by 2 bases and J by 6 bases, with 11 bases left in between. The CDR3 is 14 amino acids. CDR3 residues: CASSIRPTSNEQFF. The CDR3 nucleotides are TGTGCCAGTAGTATACGGCCCACCTCCAATGAGCAGTTCTTC.

The V call is TRBV2, the J call TRBJ2-7; the match to TRBD1 covers 7 bases. The V and J ends lost 7 bases and 0 bases, in that order; junction bases with no gene match: 6. CDR1 is SNHLY, CDR2 FYNNEI, per germline. The CDR3 consists of 14 residues. CDR3 in amino acids: CASTLPGGSYEQYF. Written as DNA, the CDR3 is TGTGCCAGCACTTTGCCAGGGGGCTCCTACGAGCAGTACTTC.

CDR3 sequence reads: CASSLLGAGNTIYF. The CDR3 DNA reads TGTGCCAGCAGCCTTCTGGGGGCTGGAAACACCATATATTTT. The chain couples TRBV7-3 to TRBJ1-3; weak D call: TRBD1 (5 bases). This CDR3 spans 14 amino acids. Trimming cost V 5 bases and J 2 bases, with 10 bases left between them. CDR1 is SGHTA, CDR2 FQGTGA, per germline.

The table lists this clonotype with many counts. This chain joins TRBV2 and TRBJ2-7; 7 bases align to TRBD1. Germline trimming cut 8 bases from V and 2 bases from J; bases unmatched to any gene: 9. This CDR3 spans 14 amino acids. Per the germline V gene, CDR1 is SNHLY and CDR2 is FYNNEI. CDR3 sequence: CASRPGTAAYEQYF. The CDR3 DNA reads as TGTGCCAGCCGACCAGGGACAGCGGCCTACGAGCAGTACTTC.

V and J are TRBV2 and TRBJ1-2, with 10 bases matching TRBD1. The J segment lost 8 bases and the V segment lost 8 bases, leaving 8 bases of the junction unmatched. Looked up from germline, CDR1 is SNHLY and CDR2 is FYNNEI. This CDR3 comprises 13 residues. CDR3 sequence: CASQTGGLKGYTF. CDR3 nucleotide sequence: TGTGCCAGCCAGACAGGGGGCTTGAAGGGCTACACCTTC. Filled out from reference TRBV2 and TRBJ1-2, the complete variable domain reads EPEVTQTPSHQVTQMGQEVILRCVPISNHLYFYWYRQILGQKVEFLVSFYNNEISEKSEIFDDQFSVERPDGSNFTLKIRSTKLEDSAMYFCASQTGGLKGYTFGSGTRLTVV.

The chain is built from TRBV4-1 and TRBJ2-7; the D gene could be TRBD1 or TRBD2 (5 bases each). V was clipped by 0 bases and J by 3 bases, with 9 bases between them. CDR1 is MGHRA and CDR2 is YSYEKL in the germline V gene. The CDR3 length is 14 residues. CDR3 amino acids: CASSQDWDDYEQYF. The CDR3 DNA reads as TGCGCCAGCAGCCAAGACTGGGACGACTACGAGCAGTACTTC.

This clonotype was recorded only once. The chain is built from TRBV25-1 and TRBJ2-7; D gene uncertain. In germline, CDR1 is MGHDK, CDR2 SYGVNS. The CDR3 is 12 residues long. Trimming removed 6 bases at V and 3 bases at J, with 9 bases between. The CDR3 loop reads CASRDGYYEQYF. In DNA, the CDR3 is TGTGCCAGCAGGGACGGATACTACGAGCAGTACTTC.

DNA for the CDR3: TGTGCCAGTAGTATGGGGGATTACGAGCAGTACTTC. Translation gives CASSMGDYEQYF. V is TRBV19 and J is TRBJ2-7; D tentatively fits TRBD1 or TRBD2 (5 bases each). V lost 3 bases to trimming and J lost 4 bases, with 7 bases between them. The CDR3 has 12 residues. The germline gives CDR1 LNHDA, CDR2 SQIVND (reference sequence). Looking up the rest from reference TRBV19 and TRBJ2-7 gives the full variable domain: DGGITQSPKYLFRKEGQNVTLSCEQNLNHDAMYWYRQDPGQGLRLIYYSQIVNDFQKGDIAEGYSVSREKKESFPLTVTSAQKNPTAFYLCASSMGDYEQYFGPGTRLTVT.

The chain recombines TRBV12-3 or TRBV12-4 with TRBJ1-6, with D uncertain. V gave up 6 bases and J gave up 9 bases, with 12 bases separating them. CDR3 length: 13 residues. The DNA for the CDR3 is TGTGCCAGCAGAGACGGAAACCCTTCACCCCTCCACTTT. This gives the protein CASRDGNPSPLHF.

The chain is built from TRBV7-8 and TRBJ1-5; D might be TRBD1 (6 bases). This CDR3 region has 17 residues. The V end lost 0 bases, the J end lost 0 bases, and 12 bases lay between the germline ends. Germline values: CDR1 SGHVS, CDR2 FQNEAQ. The CDR3, as DNA: TGTGCCAGCAGCTTAGCGGGGGGCAAAAGTAGCAATCAGCCCCAGCATTTT. Residues: CASSLAGGKSSNQPQHF. Variable domain in full (rest from reference TRBV7-8 and TRBJ1-5): GAGVSQSPRYKVAKRGQDVALRCDPISGHVSLFWYQQALGQGPEFLTYFQNEAQLDKSGLPSDRFFAERPEGSVSTLKIQRTQQEDSAVYLCASSLAGGKSSNQPQHFGDGTRLSIL.